Each of the 3 T cell receptor beta chains below was sequenced from the same sample in a study of post-analysis software for immune sequencing data. Overall study findings and caveats: When patients were compared with controls, 4 or 5 TRBV segments were more frequent, TRBV5-6, TRBV5-1 and TRBV20-1 among them.

Which antigens these TCRs recognize remains unknown. Presence of unique molecular identifiers characterized the TCR beta cDNA libraries. A single record per CDR3 protein comes from TCRdb applying MiXCR to the PCR reads. The table lists 750,000 to 950,000 distinct CDR3 sequences, approximately 50% of them singletons, with roughly 4.4% in the top ten. Specimen: blood. These receptors were collected from a girl aged 5-17 years with multiple sclerosis.

Remarks on this clonotype: No conserved phenylalanine or tryptophan is present at the end of the CDR3, so a read error is the likely explanation. This rearrangement joins TRBV20-1 to TRBJ2-7, with TRBD2 matching 7 bases. Germline trimming cut 5 bases from V and 1 base from J; bases unmatched to any gene: 11. Germline V gene sequence: CDR1 DFQATT, CDR2 SNEGSKA (reference sequence). The CDR3 spans 15 residues. The CDR3 sequence is CSAVPLRGISYEQYI. CDR3 sequence (DNA): TGCAGTGCTGTCCCCCTGCGGGGGATTTCCTACGAGCAGTACATC.

This clonotype has only a few counts. The chain has TRBV12-3 or TRBV12-4 and TRBJ2-7; unclear D gene. Trimming shortened V by 1 base and J by 4 bases, and 8 bases separated the two germline ends. The CDR3 runs 13 residues. In DNA form, the CDR3 reads TGTGCCAGCAGTTTAGTGACGGCTTACGAGCAGTACTTC. It is translated as CASSLVTAYEQYF.

A few counts support this clonotype. The chain carries TRBV18 and TRBJ2-3; TRBD1 aligns across 7 bases. V was clipped by 3 bases and J by 0 bases; unmatched bases: 3. Germline CDR1 KGHSH, CDR2 LQKENI. The CDR3 spans 15 residues. The CDR3 bases are TGTGCCAGCTCACCTCAGGGGGTTAGCACAGATACGCAGTATTTT. Protein sequence: CASSPQGVSTDTQYF.